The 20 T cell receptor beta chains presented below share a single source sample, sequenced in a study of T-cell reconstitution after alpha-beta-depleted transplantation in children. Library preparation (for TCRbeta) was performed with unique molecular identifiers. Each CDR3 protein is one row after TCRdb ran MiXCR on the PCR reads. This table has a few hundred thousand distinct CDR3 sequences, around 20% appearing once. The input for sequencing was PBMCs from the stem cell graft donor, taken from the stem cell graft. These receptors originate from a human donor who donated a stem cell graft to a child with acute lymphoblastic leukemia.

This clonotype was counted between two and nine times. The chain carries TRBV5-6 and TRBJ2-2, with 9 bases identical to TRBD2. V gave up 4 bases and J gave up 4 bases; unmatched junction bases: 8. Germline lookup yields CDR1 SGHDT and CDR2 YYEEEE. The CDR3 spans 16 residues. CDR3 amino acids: CASSPRAGGLTGELFF. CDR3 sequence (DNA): TGTGCCAGCAGCCCTAGAGCGGGAGGCCTCACCGGGGAGCTGTTTTTT.

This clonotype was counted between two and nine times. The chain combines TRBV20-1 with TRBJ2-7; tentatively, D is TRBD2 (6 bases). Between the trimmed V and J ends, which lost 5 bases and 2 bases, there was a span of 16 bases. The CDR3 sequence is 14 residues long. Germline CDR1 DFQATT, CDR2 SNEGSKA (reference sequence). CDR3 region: CSAFSGSPPYEQYF. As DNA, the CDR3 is TGCAGTGCTTTTAGCGGATCCCCTCCCTACGAGCAGTACTTC.

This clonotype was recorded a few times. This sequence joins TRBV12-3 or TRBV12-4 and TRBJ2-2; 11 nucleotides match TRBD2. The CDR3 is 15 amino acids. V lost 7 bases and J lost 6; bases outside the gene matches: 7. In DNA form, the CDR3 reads TGTGCCAGCATCCCCACTAGCGGGAGTGCCGGGGAGCTGTTTTTT. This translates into CASIPTSGSAGELFF.

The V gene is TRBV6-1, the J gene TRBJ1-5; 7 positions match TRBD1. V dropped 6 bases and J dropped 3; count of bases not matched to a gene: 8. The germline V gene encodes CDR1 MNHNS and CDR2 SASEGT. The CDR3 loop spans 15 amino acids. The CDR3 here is CASRGLDRVNQPQHF. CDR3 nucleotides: TGTGCCAGCAGGGGACTTGACAGGGTCAATCAGCCCCAGCATTTT.

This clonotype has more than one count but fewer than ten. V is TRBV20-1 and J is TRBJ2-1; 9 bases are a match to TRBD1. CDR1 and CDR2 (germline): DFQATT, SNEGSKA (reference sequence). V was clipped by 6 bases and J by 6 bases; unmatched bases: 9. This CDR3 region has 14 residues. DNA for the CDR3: TGCAGTGCGAGGTCCCGGACAGGGGCCAATGAGCAGTTCTTC. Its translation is CSARSRTGANEQFF.

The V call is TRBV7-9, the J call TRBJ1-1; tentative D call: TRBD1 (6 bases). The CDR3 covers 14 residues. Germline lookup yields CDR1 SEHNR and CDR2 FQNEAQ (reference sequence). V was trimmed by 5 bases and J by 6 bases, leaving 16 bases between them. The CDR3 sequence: CASSAQQGGPEAFF. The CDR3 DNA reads TGTGCCAGCAGCGCCCAACAGGGAGGGCCTGAAGCTTTCTTT. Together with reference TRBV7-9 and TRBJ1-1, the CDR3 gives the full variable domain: DTGVSQNPRHKITKRGQNVTFRCDPISEHNRLYWYRQTLGQGPEFLTYFQNEAQLEKSRLLSDRFSAERPKGSFSTLEIQRTEQGDSAMYLCASSAQQGGPEAFFGQGTRLTVV.

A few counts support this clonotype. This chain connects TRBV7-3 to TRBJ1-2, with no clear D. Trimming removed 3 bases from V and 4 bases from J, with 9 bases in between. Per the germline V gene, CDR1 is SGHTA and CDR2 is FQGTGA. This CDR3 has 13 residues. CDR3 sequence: CASSLGSLYGYTF. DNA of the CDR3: TGTGCCAGCAGCTTGGGGTCCCTCTATGGCTACACCTTC.

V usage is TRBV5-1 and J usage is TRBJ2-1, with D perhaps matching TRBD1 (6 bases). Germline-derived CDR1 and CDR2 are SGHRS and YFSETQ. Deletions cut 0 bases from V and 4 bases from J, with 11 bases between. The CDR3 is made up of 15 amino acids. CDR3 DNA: TGCGCCAGCAGCTTGGAGGGGGACCTTTACAATGAGCAGTTCTTC. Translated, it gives CASSLEGDLYNEQFF.

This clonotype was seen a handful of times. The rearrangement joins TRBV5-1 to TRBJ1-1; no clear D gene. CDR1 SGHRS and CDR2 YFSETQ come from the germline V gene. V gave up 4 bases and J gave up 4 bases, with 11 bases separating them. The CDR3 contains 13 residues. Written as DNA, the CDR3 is TGCGCCAGCAGCGTTATTATGTCCACTGAAGCTTTCTTT. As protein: CASSVIMSTEAFF. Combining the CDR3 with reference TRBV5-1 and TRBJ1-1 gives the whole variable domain KAGVTQTPRYLIKTRGQQVTLSCSPISGHRSVSWYQQTPGQGLQFLFEYFSETQRNKGNFPGRFSGRQFSNSRSEMNVSTLELGDSALYLCASSVIMSTEAFFGQGTRLTVV.

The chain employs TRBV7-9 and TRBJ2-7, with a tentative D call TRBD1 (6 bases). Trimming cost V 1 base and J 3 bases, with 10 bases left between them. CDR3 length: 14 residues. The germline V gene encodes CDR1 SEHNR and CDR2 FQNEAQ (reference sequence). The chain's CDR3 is CASSLGTANYEQYF. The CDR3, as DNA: TGTGCCAGCAGCTTAGGGACAGCGAACTACGAGCAGTACTTC.

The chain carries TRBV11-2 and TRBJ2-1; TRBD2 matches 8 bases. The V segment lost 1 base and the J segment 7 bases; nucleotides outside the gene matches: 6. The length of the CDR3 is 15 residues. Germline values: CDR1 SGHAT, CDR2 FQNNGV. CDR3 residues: CASSLGTGGWNEQFF. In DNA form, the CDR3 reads TGTGCCAGCAGCTTAGGTACGGGAGGGTGGAATGAGCAGTTCTTC.

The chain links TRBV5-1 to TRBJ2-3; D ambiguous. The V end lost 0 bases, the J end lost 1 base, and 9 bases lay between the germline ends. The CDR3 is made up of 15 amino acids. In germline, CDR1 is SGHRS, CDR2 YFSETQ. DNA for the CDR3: TGCGCCAGCAGCTTGGGGGTAGCCCGCACAGATACGCAGTATTTT. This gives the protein CASSLGVARTDTQYF.

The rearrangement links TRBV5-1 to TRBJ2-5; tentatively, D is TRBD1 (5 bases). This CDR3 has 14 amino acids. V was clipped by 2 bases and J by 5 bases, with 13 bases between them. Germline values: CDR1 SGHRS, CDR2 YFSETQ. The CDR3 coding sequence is TGCGCCAGCAGCTTTGGGGCGGCCCAGGAGACCCAGTACTTC. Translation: CASSFGAAQETQYF.

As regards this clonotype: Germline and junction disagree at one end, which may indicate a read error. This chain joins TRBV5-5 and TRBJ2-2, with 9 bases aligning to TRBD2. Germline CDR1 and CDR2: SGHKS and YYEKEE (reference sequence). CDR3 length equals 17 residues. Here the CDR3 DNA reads TGTGCCGGCAGCTTCGGAGTAGCGGGAGCCAGCACCGGGGAGCTGTTTTTT. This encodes CAGSFGVAGASTGELFF.

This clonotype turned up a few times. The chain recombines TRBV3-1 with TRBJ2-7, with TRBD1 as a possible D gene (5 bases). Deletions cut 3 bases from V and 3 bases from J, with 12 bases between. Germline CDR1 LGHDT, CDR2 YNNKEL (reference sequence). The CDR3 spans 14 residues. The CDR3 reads CASSHARQIYEQYF. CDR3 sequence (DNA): TGTGCCAGCAGCCATGCCAGACAGATCTACGAGCAGTACTTC.

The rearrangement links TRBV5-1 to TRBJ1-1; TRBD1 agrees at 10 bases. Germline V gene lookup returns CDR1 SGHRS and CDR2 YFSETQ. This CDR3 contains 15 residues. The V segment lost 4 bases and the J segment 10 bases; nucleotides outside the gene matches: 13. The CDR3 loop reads CASSPRDRGFMGAFF. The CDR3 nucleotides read TGCGCCAGCAGCCCCCGGGACAGGGGATTTATGGGAGCTTTCTTT.

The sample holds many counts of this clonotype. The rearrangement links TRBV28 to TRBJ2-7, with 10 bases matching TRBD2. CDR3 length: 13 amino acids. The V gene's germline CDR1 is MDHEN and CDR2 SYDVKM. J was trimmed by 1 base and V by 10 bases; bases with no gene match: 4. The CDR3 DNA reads TGTGCCAACCGAGCGGGAGGGTCCTACGAGCAGTACTTC. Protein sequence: CANRAGGSYEQYF.

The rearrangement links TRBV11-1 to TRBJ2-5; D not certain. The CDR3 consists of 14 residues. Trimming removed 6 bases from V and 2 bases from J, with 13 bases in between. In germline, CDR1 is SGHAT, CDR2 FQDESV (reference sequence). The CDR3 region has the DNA TGTGCCAGCAGTTATCAGGTGTTTCAAGAGACCCAGTACTTC. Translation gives CASSYQVFQETQYF.

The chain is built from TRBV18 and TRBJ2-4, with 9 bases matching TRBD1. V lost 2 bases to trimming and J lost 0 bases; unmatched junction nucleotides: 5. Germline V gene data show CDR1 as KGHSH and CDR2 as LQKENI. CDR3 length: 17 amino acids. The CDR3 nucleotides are TGTGCCAGCTCACCAACGGACAGGGGATTAGCCAAAAACATTCAGTACTTC. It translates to CASSPTDRGLAKNIQYF.

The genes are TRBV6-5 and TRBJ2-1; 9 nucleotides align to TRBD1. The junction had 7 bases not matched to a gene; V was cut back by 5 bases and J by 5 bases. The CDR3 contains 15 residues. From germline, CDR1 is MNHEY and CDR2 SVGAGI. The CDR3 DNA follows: TGTGCCAGCAGTACTGAGACAGGGGGGGACAATGAGCAGTTCTTC. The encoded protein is CASSTETGGDNEQFF.